The 31 T cell receptor beta chains given below trace back to one sample, sequenced in a study of CD8 T cells in Susac syndrome. Roughly 0.45 to 1 ug RNA was reverse transcribed with random hexamers. One entry per CDR3 protein results from TCRdb running MiXCR on the immunoSEQ multiplex PCR reads. The repertoire holds 250,000 to 300,000 distinct CDR3 sequences, with around 85% as singletons. Sequencing was performed on CD8+ T cells from PBMCs. These receptors were taken from a human donor with multiple sclerosis.

The genes are TRBV7-2 and TRBJ2-1; possibly TRBD2 for D (5 bases). In germline, CDR1 is SGHTA, CDR2 FQGNSA. The CDR3 has 16 residues. V gave up 2 bases and J gave up 0 bases, with 11 bases separating them. The CDR3 sequence is CASSLILASSYNEQFF. The CDR3 DNA sequence: TGTGCCAGCAGCTTAATTTTAGCGTCCTCCTACAATGAGCAGTTCTTC.

This sequence joins TRBV29-1 and TRBJ1-3; possibly TRBD1 for D (5 bases). V lost 7 bases to trimming and J lost 9 bases, with 13 bases between them. Germline values: CDR1 SQVTM, CDR2 ANQGSEA. There are 11 residues in the CDR3. CDR3 coding DNA: TGCAGCGCCCTTATGGGGGTCACCATATATTTT. It translates to CSALMGVTIYF. The full variable domain, rest sourced from reference TRBV29-1 and TRBJ1-3, is SAVISQKPSRDICQRGTSLTIQCQVDSQVTMMFWYRQQPGQSLTLIATANQGSEATYESGFVIDKFPISRPNLTFSTLTVSNMSPEDSSIYLCSALMGVTIYFGEGSWLTVV.

This clonotype has more than one count but fewer than ten. This chain connects TRBV2 to TRBJ1-5; D not resolved. Germline CDR1 reads SNHLY; CDR2 reads FYNNEI. The CDR3 is made up of 14 amino acids. V was cut by 3 bases and J by 0 bases, with 6 bases left in between. CDR3: CASSEEYSNQPQHF. The CDR3 DNA sequence: TGTGCCAGCAGTGAGGAGTATAGCAATCAGCCCCAGCATTTT.

This clonotype has just a few counts. The CDR3 is CASSALETQYF. CDR3 coding DNA: TGTGCCAGCAGCGCACTAGAGACCCAGTACTTC. This chain connects TRBV6-1 to TRBJ2-5, with D uncertain. V lost 6 bases and J lost 4, with 6 bases in between. This CDR3 comprises 11 residues. CDR1 is MNHNS, CDR2 SASEGT, per germline.

V and J are TRBV28 and TRBJ2-1; D remains ambiguous. Germline lookup yields CDR1 MDHEN and CDR2 SYDVKM. CDR3 length: 14 amino acids. Between the trimmed V and J ends, which lost 4 bases and 2 bases, there was a span of 9 bases. The DNA for the CDR3 is TGTGCCAGCAGTTCAGAGCCAGCCTACAATGAGCAGTTCTTC. Translated, it gives CASSSEPAYNEQFF.

The rearrangement links TRBV15 to TRBJ1-2; no firm D call. The V end was cut by 5 bases, the J end by 9 bases, with 16 bases between. Germline V lookup: CDR1 LNHNV, CDR2 YYDKDF (reference sequence). There are 13 residues in the CDR3. Written as DNA, the CDR3 is TGTGCCACCAGCGAAAGACGGCGAGAGAGCTACACCTTC. It specifies CATSERRRESYTF.

The chain uses TRBV9 and TRBJ2-5; 7 nucleotides align to TRBD1. With 2 bases clipped from V and 2 bases from J, the junction kept 12 bases outside the gene matches. Germline V lookup: CDR1 SGDLS, CDR2 YYNGEE. This CDR3 has 17 residues. DNA of the CDR3: TGTGCCAGCAGCGTCAATACCTGGGACAGCCGACAAGAGACCCAGTACTTC. Translating gives CASSVNTWDSRQETQYF.

The rearrangement links TRBV10-2 to TRBJ1-1; tentative D call: TRBD1 (5 bases). In germline, CDR1 is WSHSY, CDR2 SAAADI. The CDR3 contains 13 residues. V lost 4 bases to trimming and J lost 11 bases, with 17 bases between them. CDR3 loop: CASSGGEWGLAFF. CDR3 nucleotides: TGCGCCAGCAGTGGGGGGGAGTGGGGCCTGGCTTTCTTT.

Only a few counts were recorded for this clonotype. The gene calls are TRBV6-5 and TRBJ2-7; tentatively, D is TRBD1 or TRBD2 (5 bases each). Germline V gives CDR1 MNHEY, CDR2 SVGAGI. V dropped 4 bases and J dropped 2 bases, with 12 bases sitting between them. This CDR3 region has 14 residues. The DNA for the CDR3 is TGTGCCAGCAGTTTGGGACCGAGTACCTACGAGCAGTACTTC. Residues: CASSLGPSTYEQYF.

The chain links TRBV28 to TRBJ2-3; D is unclear. Trimming took 6 bases from V and 2 from J, leaving 3 bases between them. This CDR3 spans 11 amino acids. Per the germline V gene, CDR1 is MDHEN and CDR2 is SYDVKM. The CDR3 protein is CASRDTDTQYF. Here the CDR3 DNA reads TGTGCCAGCAGGGACACAGATACGCAGTATTTT.

V is TRBV20-1 and J is TRBJ1-1; D is unclear. Germline V gene sequence: CDR1 DFQATT, CDR2 SNEGSKA (reference sequence). V lost 3 bases and J 4 bases, leaving 15 bases between the germline ends. This CDR3 is built from 14 residues. The CDR3 sequence: CSASSLASRTEAFF. The DNA for the CDR3 is TGCAGTGCTAGTTCTCTAGCCTCGCGCACTGAAGCTTTCTTT.

This rearrangement joins TRBV30 to TRBJ1-1; 7 positions agree with TRBD1. Trimming removed 7 bases from V and 5 bases from J; junction bases left unmatched: 10. From germline, CDR1 is GTSNPN and CDR2 SVGIG (reference sequence). The CDR3 length is 13 residues. The DNA for the CDR3 is TGTGCCTTGGCTAGGGGGCGGTTAACTGAAGCTTTCTTT. Translated: CALARGRLTEAFF.

This sequence joins TRBV4-1 and TRBJ2-7; D may be TRBD2 (6 bases). The CDR3 consists of 17 residues. The V and J ends lost 0 bases and 4 bases respectively, with 19 bases between them. Germline V lookup: CDR1 MGHRA, CDR2 YSYEKL. The CDR3 DNA reads as TGCGCCAGCAGCCAAGAGCGCCTCTGGGCGGGACTGTACGAGCAGTACTTC. It is translated as CASSQERLWAGLYEQYF.

The chain carries TRBV19 and TRBJ2-3, with TRBD1 as a possible D gene (6 bases). Germline V gene sequence: CDR1 LNHDA, CDR2 SQIVND (reference sequence). The CDR3 has 16 residues. Trimming shortened V by 4 bases and J by 5 bases, and 19 bases separated the two germline ends. The CDR3 nucleotides read TGTGCCAGTAGTACCTACCACAGGGACCGGGGAGATACGCAGTATTTT. It codes for CASSTYHRDRGDTQYF.

The J gene is TRBJ2-7, the V gene TRBV20-1; 7 bases agree with TRBD2. The CDR3 sequence is 13 residues long. Trimming removed 0 bases from V and 3 bases from J; junction bases left unmatched: 2. Germline loops: CDR1 DFQATT, CDR2 SNEGSKA (reference sequence). The chain's CDR3 is CSARESGNYEQYF. CDR3 DNA sequence: TGCAGTGCTAGAGAGAGCGGGAACTACGAGCAGTACTTC.

The chain couples TRBV6-1 to TRBJ2-7; 8 bases are shared with TRBD2. V was clipped by 2 bases and J by 0 bases; unmatched bases: 3. The CDR3 loop spans 15 amino acids. Germline loops: CDR1 MNHNS, CDR2 SASEGT. The CDR3 coding sequence is TGTGCCAGCAGTGAACAGCGGGGGAGCTCCTACGAGCAGTACTTC. The encoded protein is CASSEQRGSSYEQYF.

The chain employs TRBV27 and TRBJ2-7; 12 bases are a match to TRBD2. Germline V CDR1 and CDR2: MNHEY, SMNVEV (reference sequence). V lost 3 bases, J lost 3 bases, and 6 bases stayed unmatched. The CDR3 extends over 16 amino acids. The CDR3 sequence is CASSFGTSGLYYEQYF. Written as DNA, the CDR3 is TGTGCCAGCAGTTTTGGGACTAGCGGGTTATACTACGAGCAGTACTTC.

This chain links TRBV6-5 with TRBJ2-1; either TRBD1 or TRBD2 may fit D (5 bases each). The CDR3 runs to 15 residues. Per germline, CDR1 MNHEY and CDR2 SVGAGI. The ends were cut back, 3 bases at V and 6 bases at J, with 15 bases in the middle. In nucleotides, the CDR3 is TGTGCCAGCAGTTATAGTGGGGGAAGACTCAATGAGCAGTTCTTC. This sequence encodes CASSYSGGRLNEQFF.

V usage is TRBV2 and J usage is TRBJ2-7; possible D gene TRBD2, 6 bases. V lost 3 bases and J 2 bases, leaving 14 bases between the germline ends. The CDR3 is 15 amino acids. Germline lookup yields CDR1 SNHLY and CDR2 FYNNEI. The DNA of the CDR3 is TGTGCCAGCAGTGACTTCCAGCGGGCAACCTACGAGCAGTACTTC. Translation gives CASSDFQRATYEQYF. The full variable domain, completed using reference TRBV2 and TRBJ2-7, is EPEVTQTPSHQVTQMGQEVILRCVPISNHLYFYWYRQILGQKVEFLVSFYNNEISEKSEIFDDQFSVERPDGSNFTLKIRSTKLEDSAMYFCASSDFQRATYEQYFGPGTRLTVT.

This chain connects TRBV4-1 to TRBJ2-7; 8 bases match TRBD2. CDR3 length: 15 amino acids. V was clipped by 1 base and J by 2 bases; unmatched bases: 4. Germline V gene lookup returns CDR1 MGHRA and CDR2 YSYEKL. CDR3 residues: CASSQGTSSTYEQYF. In nucleotides, the CDR3 is TGCGCCAGCAGCCAAGGGACTAGCTCGACCTACGAGCAGTACTTC.

This clonotype was seen a handful of times. The rearrangement joins TRBV6-5 to TRBJ1-5, with 7 bases matching TRBD1. This CDR3 is built from 14 residues. J lost 2 bases, V lost 2 bases, and 0 bases had no gene match. CDR1 MNHEY and CDR2 SVGAGI come from the germline V gene. The CDR3 loop reads CASSYQGGNQPQHF. CDR3 bases: TGTGCCAGCAGTTACCAGGGGGGCAATCAGCCCCAGCATTTT.

The CDR3, as DNA: TGTGCCAGCAGCCCGACTGGATACGGGGGAATGGACAATGAGCAGTTCTTC. Translation: CASSPTGYGGMDNEQFF. The genes are TRBV5-6 and TRBJ2-1; TRBD2 is a possible D gene (6 bases). V was clipped by 4 bases and J by 5 bases, with 22 bases between them. The CDR3 extends over 17 amino acids. CDR1 and CDR2 from the germline V gene are SGHDT and YYEEEE.

The J gene is TRBJ2-7, the V gene TRBV27; D perhaps matches TRBD1 (7 bases). CDR1 is MNHEY, CDR2 SMNVEV, per germline (reference sequence). CDR3 length equals 15 residues. V was clipped by 2 bases and J by 3 bases, with 14 bases between them. As DNA, the CDR3 is TGTGCCAGCAGTTTAACGCGGGACAGATTCTACGAGCAGTACTTC. It specifies CASSLTRDRFYEQYF.

The chain couples TRBV29-1 to TRBJ1-1, with D unresolved. CDR3 length: 12 amino acids. Germline V gives CDR1 SQVTM, CDR2 ANQGSEA. V was pared by 5 bases and J by 0 bases, with 7 bases between. The CDR3 DNA reads as TGCAGCGTTCTAAGACTGAACACTGAAGCTTTCTTT. Protein product: CSVLRLNTEAFF.

This chain connects TRBV13 to TRBJ1-3; 7 nucleotides line up with TRBD1. V lost 5 bases to trimming and J lost 2 bases; unmatched junction nucleotides: 6. This CDR3 region has 15 residues. Germline CDR1 is PRHDT and CDR2 is FYEKMQ (reference sequence). CDR3 protein: CASSPWGTAGNTIYF. CDR3 DNA sequence: TGTGCCAGCAGCCCGTGGGGGACAGCTGGAAACACCATATATTTT.

The gene calls are TRBV6-6 and TRBJ1-1; tentative D call: TRBD1 (6 bases). The V end lost 4 bases, the J end lost 3 bases, and 12 bases lay between the germline ends. CDR3 length: 14 amino acids. Per germline, CDR1 MNHNY and CDR2 SVGAGI (reference sequence). CDR3 sequence (DNA): TGTGCCAGCAGTTCGCCCCCAGGGGACACTGAAGCTTTCTTT. Amino acid sequence: CASSSPPGDTEAFF.

CDR3 coding DNA: TGTGCCAGCAGTTTATCGGCCAACCAAGAGACCCAGTACTTC. It translates to CASSLSANQETQYF. The chain has TRBV28 and TRBJ2-5; D unclear. Germline V lookup: CDR1 MDHEN, CDR2 SYDVKM. The CDR3 length is 14 residues. V gave up 1 base and J gave up 0 bases, with 6 bases separating them.

The CDR3 nucleotides read TGTGCCAGCAGTGAAGCAGGGTTGAGTCAGCCCCAGCATTTT. It specifies CASSEAGLSQPQHF. V usage is TRBV7-2 and J usage is TRBJ1-5; maybe TRBD1 (5 bases). This CDR3 has 14 amino acids. V was clipped by 6 bases and J by 6 bases, with 15 bases between them. Germline CDR1 reads SGHTA; CDR2 reads FQGNSA. Together with reference TRBV7-2 and TRBJ1-5, the CDR3 gives the full variable domain: GAGVSQSPSNKVTEKGKDVELRCDPISGHTALYWYRQSLGQGLEFLIYFQGNSAPDKSGLPSDRFSAERTGGSVSTLTIQRTQQEDSAVYLCASSEAGLSQPQHFGDGTRLSIL.

This clonotype occurred once. The rearrangement uses TRBV6-5 and TRBJ2-1; 9 nucleotides agree with TRBD2. V shed 6 bases and J 12 bases; nucleotides not matched to a gene: 12. Germline CDR1 and CDR2: MNHEY and SVGAGI. The CDR3 loop spans 14 amino acids. CDR3: CASRSGLATPWQFF. The CDR3 coding sequence is TGTGCCAGCAGATCGGGACTAGCAACGCCATGGCAGTTCTTC.

V usage is TRBV27 and J usage is TRBJ2-3, with 13 bases aligning to TRBD2. This CDR3 has 14 residues. V lost 6 bases and J lost 9; bases outside the gene matches: 6. Germline CDR1 is MNHEY and CDR2 is SMNVEV (reference sequence). CDR3 sequence: CASSLGTSGKTQYF. The DNA for the CDR3 is TGTGCCAGCAGCCTTGGGACTAGCGGGAAGACGCAGTATTTT.

The chain links TRBV20-1 to TRBJ2-4, with D possibly being TRBD2 (6 bases). CDR1 and CDR2 (germline): DFQATT, SNEGSKA (reference sequence). This CDR3 comprises 15 residues. Trimming removed 1 base at V and 6 bases at J, with 16 bases between. CDR3 amino acids: CSARGSEGGGNIQYF. The CDR3 nucleotides are TGCAGTGCTAGAGGGTCGGAGGGAGGAGGAAACATTCAGTACTTC.